This T cell receptor (beta chain) came from a study of blood T cell repertoires in COVID-19. Germline V lookup: CDR1 MDHEN, CDR2 SYDVKM. CDR3 size: 12 residues. Trimming removed 6 bases at V and 2 bases at J, with 7 bases between. Libraries were prepared by immunoSEQ multiplex PCR; TCRdb keeps only in-frame clonotypes and omits some of them. Here the sample spans 180,000 or so clones, about nine tenths being singletons. This sequence was found in a woman between 18 and 29 years old who had recovered from COVID-19. The gene calls are TRBV28 and TRBJ1-1, with D possibly TRBD1 on 5 matching bases. The sequenced sample consisted of PBMCs or T cells enriched from blood (not recorded which). The CDR3 bases are TGTGCCAGCAGCCAGGGAAACACTGAAGCTTTCTTT. Translated, it gives CASSQGNTEAFF.